The present TCR beta chain was sequenced within a study of PD-L1 blockade in urothelial cancer. Background on the study: Previous chemotherapy exposure amounted to 0 to 3 regimens for patients.

Assay: immunoSEQ multiplex PCR; the TCRdb copy retains only in-frame clones and omits some. This repertoire shows around 100,000 clones, 90% found once; its top ten account for 1.5% to 2%. The time point: pretreatment peripheral blood. Patients were living with locally advanced or metastatic urothelial carcinoma. Germline-derived CDR1 and CDR2 are MDHEN and SYDVKM. The CDR3 covers 13 residues. V was cut by 5 bases and J by 6 bases, with 10 bases left in between. The sequences come from PBMCs, collected around atezolizumab (anti-PD-L1) treatment. This chain joins TRBV28 and TRBJ2-2; tentative D call: TRBD1 (6 bases). This clonotype originated in a man aged 60 to 69 with urothelial cancer. CDR3 residues: CASSLRTAGELFF. CDR3 sequence (DNA): TGTGCCAGCAGTCTCCGGACAGCCGGGGAGCTGTTTTTT.